What follows are 17 T cell receptor beta chains derived from one specimen sequenced in a study of CD8 T cells in ankylosing spondylitis. TCRdb re-analysed the 5' RACE reads in MiXCR, keeping a single row per CDR3 protein. The sample lists some 13,000 distinct CDR3 sequences; approximately 2.5% were seen once. Specimen: blood, either unsorted or a sorted T cell fraction (not recorded which). Source of these receptors: a male donor with ankylosing spondylitis or in good health (not recorded which).

This clonotype qualifies as medium-sized (0.01 to 0.1%). The rearrangement uses TRBV9 and TRBJ2-7; 10 nucleotides line up with TRBD1. The germline V gene encodes CDR1 SGDLS and CDR2 YYNGEE. This CDR3 is built from 15 residues. The J segment lost 5 bases and the V segment lost 3 bases, leaving 8 bases of the junction unmatched. The CDR3 here is CASSGTWDRGHEQYF. The CDR3 DNA sequence: TGTGCCAGCAGCGGGACCTGGGACAGGGGCCACGAGCAGTACTTC.

This clonotype was recorded many times. The rearrangement links TRBV9 to TRBJ2-7; 9 nucleotides line up with TRBD2. Trimming took 4 bases from V and 3 from J; bases not matched to a gene: 11. The CDR3 is made up of 16 amino acids. Germline V gene data show CDR1 as SGDLS and CDR2 as YYNGEE. In nucleotides, the CDR3 is TGTGCCAGCAGCCCGAAGCCGGGACTAGCCTTCTACGAGCAGTACTTC. The encoded protein is CASSPKPGLAFYEQYF.

This clonotype appeared many times. The chain employs TRBV9 and TRBJ1-2, with D possibly matching TRBD1 (6 bases). CDR3 length: 15 residues. CDR1 and CDR2 from the germline V gene are SGDLS and YYNGEE. V was shortened by 3 bases and J by 6 bases, with 18 bases between the two germline ends. The CDR3 nucleotides read TGTGCCAGCAGCGCCCTACAGGGCGGAGCCGATGGCTACACCTTC. Translation: CASSALQGGADGYTF.

By share of the sample, this clonotype is medium-sized. The genes are TRBV9 and TRBJ2-5; perhaps TRBD1 as D (5 bases). The CDR3 covers 14 residues. V dropped 1 base and J dropped 5 bases, with 12 bases sitting between them. Germline loops: CDR1 SGDLS, CDR2 YYNGEE. CDR3 sequence: CASSVQGGDETQYF. The CDR3 DNA is TGTGCCAGCAGCGTACAGGGTGGGGATGAGACCCAGTACTTC.

This clonotype showed up many times. J is TRBJ1-2 and V is TRBV9; D remains ambiguous. Germline-derived CDR1 and CDR2 are SGDLS and YYNGEE. Deletions cut 4 bases from V and 8 bases from J, with 15 bases between. This CDR3 is 13 amino acids long. Written as DNA, the CDR3 is TGTGCCAGCAGCCCGGACGGTGTTAGCGGCTACACCTTC. Translation gives CASSPDGVSGYTF.

This clonotype has at least ten counts. The V gene is TRBV9, the J gene TRBJ2-4; 7 positions agree with TRBD1. With 0 bases clipped from V and 0 bases from J, the junction kept 12 bases outside the gene matches. Per germline, CDR1 SGDLS and CDR2 YYNGEE. The CDR3 has 19 amino acids. The CDR3 DNA follows: TGTGCCAGCAGCGTAGATCCGGGGCAGGGGGACAAAGCCAAAAACATTCAGTACTTC. This translates into CASSVDPGQGDKAKNIQYF.

This clonotype was seen ten or more times. The chain joins TRBV9 to TRBJ2-7; D might be TRBD2 (6 bases). The V and J ends lost 2 bases and 2 bases respectively, with 14 bases between them. Germline V gives CDR1 SGDLS, CDR2 YYNGEE. This CDR3 region has 15 residues. In DNA, the CDR3 is TGTGCCAGCAGCGTTAGGTGGGACTGGACCTACGAGCAGTACTTC. It is translated as CASSVRWDWTYEQYF.

This clonotype has ten or more counts. The rearrangement joins TRBV9 to TRBJ2-7, with 8 bases aligning to TRBD1. The junction had 7 bases not matched to a gene; V was cut back by 5 bases and J by 6 bases. The CDR3 length is 13 residues. Looked up from germline, CDR1 is SGDLS and CDR2 is YYNGEE. The DNA of the CDR3 is TGTGCCAGCAGTTCCGACGGACAGGGCGAGCAGTACTTC. It yields the protein CASSSDGQGEQYF. Full variable domain (rest looked up from reference TRBV9 and TRBJ2-7): DSGVTQTPKHLITATGQRVTLRCSPRSGDLSVYWYQQSLDQGLQFLIQYYNGEERAKGNILERFSAQQFPDLHSELNLSSLELGDSALYFCASSSDGQGEQYFGPGTRLTVT.

This clonotype was observed many times. V usage is TRBV9 and J usage is TRBJ2-1; 10 bases fit TRBD1. The junction had 4 bases not matched to a gene; V was cut back by 7 bases and J by 0 bases. Germline assignment: CDR1 SGDLS and CDR2 YYNGEE. This CDR3 region has 15 residues. The chain's CDR3 is CASGDRGRSYNEQFF. CDR3 DNA: TGTGCCAGCGGGGACAGGGGCCGCTCCTACAATGAGCAGTTCTTC.

This clonotype has only a few counts. The chain uses TRBV9 and TRBJ1-2; possible D gene TRBD1, 6 bases. The germline V gene encodes CDR1 SGDLS and CDR2 YYNGEE. The CDR3 runs 14 residues. Trimming took off 0 bases at V and 6 bases at J, with 12 bases between the two ends. The DNA for the CDR3 is TGTGCCAGCAGCGTAGCTATGGGGGCCAATGGCTACACCTTC. Translation: CASSVAMGANGYTF.

This clonotype has at least ten counts. This chain links TRBV9 with TRBJ2-7; 14 bases map to TRBD2. V shed 4 bases, J shed 3 bases, and the junction held 3 bases outside the gene matches. The length of the CDR3 is 15 residues. Germline values: CDR1 SGDLS, CDR2 YYNGEE. As DNA, the CDR3 is TGTGCCAGCAGCCCCGGGACTAGCGGGAGCTACGAGCAGTACTTC. It yields the protein CASSPGTSGSYEQYF. Together with reference TRBV9 and TRBJ2-7, the CDR3 gives the full variable domain: DSGVTQTPKHLITATGQRVTLRCSPRSGDLSVYWYQQSLDQGLQFLIQYYNGEERAKGNILERFSAQQFPDLHSELNLSSLELGDSALYFCASSPGTSGSYEQYFGPGTRLTVT.

This clonotype qualifies as medium-sized. The V call is TRBV9, the J call TRBJ2-1; TRBD2 is a possible D gene (6 bases). CDR3 length: 19 residues. CDR1 is SGDLS and CDR2 is YYNGEE in the germline V gene. With 4 bases removed from V and 0 bases from J, the gap between germline ends came to 23 bases. The CDR3, as DNA: TGTGCCAGCAGCTCATCCGGAGGGCTGACCCAAATCTCCTACAATGAGCAGTTCTTC. Its protein is CASSSSGGLTQISYNEQFF.

This clonotype was detected many times. This chain uses TRBV9 with TRBJ2-2; the match to TRBD1 covers 9 bases. CDR3 length: 18 amino acids. Per the germline V gene, CDR1 is SGDLS and CDR2 is YYNGEE. J lost 1 base, V lost 4 bases, and 11 bases had no gene match. In DNA form, the CDR3 reads TGTGCCAGCAGCCAGCGGACTGGGGGACAGGGGAACACCGGGGAGCTGTTTTTT. It yields the protein CASSQRTGGQGNTGELFF.

This clonotype was found many times. The chain recombines TRBV9 with TRBJ2-7, with TRBD1 matching over 8 bases. Germline trimming cut 3 bases from V and 5 bases from J; bases unmatched to any gene: 10. The CDR3 extends over 15 amino acids. The V gene's germline CDR1 is SGDLS and CDR2 YYNGEE. The CDR3 loop is CASSAFLGQGNEQYF. The CDR3 DNA reads TGTGCCAGCAGCGCCTTTCTTGGACAGGGAAACGAGCAGTACTTC.

This clonotype was counted at least ten times. The CDR3 coding sequence is TGTGCCAGCAGCACCTTGGGGGGCACAGATACGCAGTATTTT. Encoded protein: CASSTLGGTDTQYF. This chain joins TRBV9 and TRBJ2-3, with D possibly being TRBD1 or TRBD2 (5 bases each). Per germline, CDR1 SGDLS and CDR2 YYNGEE. The length of the CDR3 is 14 residues. V lost 4 bases to trimming and J lost 1 base, with 10 bases between them.

This clonotype has ten or more counts. The chain carries TRBV9 and TRBJ2-7, with 7 bases fitting TRBD2. The germline V gene has CDR1 SGDLS and CDR2 YYNGEE. Trimming removed 5 bases from V and 1 base from J; junction bases left unmatched: 6. This CDR3 spans 14 amino acids. The DNA of the CDR3 is TGTGCCAGCAGTTATAGCGGGTATTCCTACGAGCAGTACTTC. Protein product: CASSYSGYSYEQYF.

Within the sample, this clonotype is medium-sized. This chain connects TRBV9 to TRBJ2-1; maybe TRBD1 (7 bases). There are 16 residues in the CDR3. The V gene lost 6 bases and the J gene lost 1 base, with 17 bases spanning the gap. Per the germline V gene, CDR1 is SGDLS and CDR2 is YYNGEE. CDR3 loop: CASTFLAGQSYNEQFF. The CDR3 region has the DNA TGTGCCAGCACTTTTCTCGCGGGACAGTCCTACAATGAGCAGTTCTTC.